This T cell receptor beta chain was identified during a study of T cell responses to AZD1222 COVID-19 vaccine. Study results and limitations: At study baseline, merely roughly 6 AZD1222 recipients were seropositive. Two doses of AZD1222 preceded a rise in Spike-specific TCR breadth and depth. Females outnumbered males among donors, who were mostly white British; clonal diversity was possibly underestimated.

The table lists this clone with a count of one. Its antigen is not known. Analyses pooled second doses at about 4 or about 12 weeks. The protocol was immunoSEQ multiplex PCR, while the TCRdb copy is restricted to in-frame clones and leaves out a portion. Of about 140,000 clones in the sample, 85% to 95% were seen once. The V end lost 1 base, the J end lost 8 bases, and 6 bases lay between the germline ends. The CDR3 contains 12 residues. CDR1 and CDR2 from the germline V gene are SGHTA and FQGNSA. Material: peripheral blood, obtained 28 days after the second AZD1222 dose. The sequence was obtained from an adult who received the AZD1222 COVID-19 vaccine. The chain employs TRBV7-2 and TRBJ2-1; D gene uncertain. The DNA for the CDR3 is TGTGCCAGCAGCTTAGTTTCCTATGAGCAGTTCTTC. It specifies CASSLVSYEQFF.